This T cell receptor (beta chain) was identified during a study of blood T cell repertoires in COVID-19. Measured with immunoSEQ multiplex PCR; TCRdb has only the in-frame clones, and not every one. Of more than 95,000 clones detected, roughly four fifths appear once; the ten largest clones hold 4% to 5.5%. The sequence was obtained from a man in his 60s with acute or convalescent COVID-19. Sequencing used peripheral blood.

The CDR3 nucleotides read TGCGCCAGCAGCCAAGATATGGGGCTCCAGGAGTACTTC. Its protein product is CASSQDMGLQEYF. The chain is built from TRBV4-1 and TRBJ2-7; D possibly corresponds to TRBD1 (5 bases). Trimming took 0 bases from V and 11 from J, leaving 14 bases between them. The CDR3 spans 13 residues. Germline V gene data show CDR1 as MGHRA and CDR2 as YSYEKL.